A selection of T cell receptor beta chains follows, all from one sample in a study of T cell changes during pregnancy in multiple sclerosis. Only in-frame clones appear in the TCRdb table, and some are missing; sequencing was by immunoSEQ multiplex PCR. The sample yields about 20,000 clones, more than 75% seen once. The sample in question was CD8+ T cells from peripheral blood mononuclear cells, obtained after pregnancy. The receptor set was obtained from a female donor with multiple sclerosis, enrolled in a pregnancy study. CDR3s include the opening cysteine and the closing phenylalanine or tryptophan. Fields, in order: J gene, V gene, D gene, clone size, CDR3 protein, CDR3 DNA. D genes are given only for firm matches. Where a row states a size, it is once, few, many or the class of an expanded clone; other rows omit it.

J gene: TRBJ2-7; V gene: TRBV25-1; D gene: NA; clone size: NA; CDR3 protein: CASSGTREQYF; CDR3 DNA: TGTGCCAGCAGTGGGACACGCGAGCAGTACTTC
J gene: TRBJ2-7; V gene: TRBV19; D gene: NA; clone size: once; CDR3 protein: CASKSLEGASSEQYF; CDR3 DNA: TGTGCCAGTAAATCTTTGGAGGGGGCATCATCCGAGCAGTACTTC
J gene: TRBJ1-5; V gene: TRBV7-9; D gene: NA; clone size: NA; CDR3 protein: CASSFGGVGQPQHF; CDR3 DNA: TGTGCCAGCAGCTTTGGGGGGGTCGGTCAGCCCCAGCATTTT
J gene: TRBJ2-7; V gene: TRBV4-1; D gene: NA; clone size: NA; CDR3 protein: CASSQITEAEQYF; CDR3 DNA: TGCGCCAGCAGCCAAATAACGGAGGCCGAGCAGTACTTC
J gene: TRBJ2-1; V gene: TRBV13; D gene: NA; clone size: NA; CDR3 protein: CASSFLFGGDNEQFF; CDR3 DNA: TGTGCCAGCAGCTTTTTATTCGGAGGTGACAATGAGCAGTTCTTC
J gene: TRBJ1-1; V gene: TRBV29-1; D gene: NA; clone size: NA; CDR3 protein: CSVLIRYMNTEAFF; CDR3 DNA: TGCAGCGTTTTGATTCGTTACATGAACACTGAAGCTTTCTTT
J gene: TRBJ2-3; V gene: TRBV4-3; D gene: TRBD1; clone size: NA; CDR3 protein: CASSQDHRDRAPDTQYF; CDR3 DNA: TGCGCCAGCAGCCAAGATCACCGGGACAGGGCCCCAGATACGCAGTATTTT
J gene: TRBJ2-7; V gene: TRBV6-5; D gene: TRBD1; clone size: NA; CDR3 protein: CASSYSIGTVSYEQYF; CDR3 DNA: TGTGCCAGCAGTTACTCTATCGGGACAGTCTCCTACGAGCAGTACTTC
J gene: TRBJ2-7; V gene: TRBV5-5; D gene: TRBD2; clone size: NA; CDR3 protein: CASSSIPGLPTYEQYF; CDR3 DNA: TGTGCCAGCAGCTCGATTCCGGGACTACCAACCTACGAGCAGTACTTC
J gene: TRBJ2-1; V gene: TRBV5-1; D gene: TRBD2; clone size: once; CDR3 protein: CASSETSGPYNEQFF; CDR3 DNA: TGCGCCAGCAGCGAAACTAGCGGTCCCTACAATGAGCAGTTCTTC
J gene: TRBJ2-3; V gene: TRBV28; D gene: NA; clone size: NA; CDR3 protein: CASSLQSPGLPDTQYF; CDR3 DNA: TGTGCCAGCAGTTTACAATCGCCGGGGTTGCCAGATACGCAGTATTTT